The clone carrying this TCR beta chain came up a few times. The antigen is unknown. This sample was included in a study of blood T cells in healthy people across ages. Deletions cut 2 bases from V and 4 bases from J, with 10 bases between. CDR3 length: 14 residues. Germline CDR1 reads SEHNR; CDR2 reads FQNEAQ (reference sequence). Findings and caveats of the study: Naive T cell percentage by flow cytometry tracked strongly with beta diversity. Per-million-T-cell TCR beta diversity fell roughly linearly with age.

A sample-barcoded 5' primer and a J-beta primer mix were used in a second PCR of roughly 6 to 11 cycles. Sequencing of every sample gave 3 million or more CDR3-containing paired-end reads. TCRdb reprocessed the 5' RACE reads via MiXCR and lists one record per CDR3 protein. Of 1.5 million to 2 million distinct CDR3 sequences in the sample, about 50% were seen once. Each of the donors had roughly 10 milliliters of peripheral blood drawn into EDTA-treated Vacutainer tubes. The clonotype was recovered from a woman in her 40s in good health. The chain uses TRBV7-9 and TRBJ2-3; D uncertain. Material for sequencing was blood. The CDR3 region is CASSLLGGADTQYF. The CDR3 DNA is TGTGCCAGCAGCTTACTCGGTGGGGCAGATACGCAGTATTTT.